This is a list of T cell receptor beta chains from one sample in a study of T-cell memory formation after mild COVID-19. TCRdb fed the 5' RACE reads into MiXCR, producing one record per CDR3 protein. This sample has around 390,000 distinct CDR3 sequences, with approximately 16% found just once. Sequencing was carried out using PBMCs or a T cell subset sorted from them (not recorded which). The receptors originated from a young man who had mild COVID-19 (a few samples of this study predate the infection). Cell type and time point are not known. CDR3s include the opening cysteine and the closing phenylalanine or tryptophan. The D gene is left open where the match is weak. The size entry is marked missing in some rows and otherwise reads once, few, many or a size class.

j_gene	d_gene	abundance	v_gene	CDR3aa	CDR3nt
TRBJ2-2	NA	few	TRBV3-1	CASSQNRYTGELFF	TGTGCCAGCAGCCAAAACCGCTACACCGGGGAGCTGTTTTTT
TRBJ2-2	NA	NA	TRBV5-6	CASSLDVRAGTGELFF	TGTGCCAGCAGCTTGGACGTCAGGGCGGGCACCGGGGAGCTGTTTTTT
TRBJ1-2	NA	once	TRBV27	CASSPLWDYGYTF	TGTGCCAGCAGCCCTCTTTGGGACTATGGCTACACCTTC
TRBJ1-2	NA	NA	TRBV30	CALSGGTNYGYTF	TGTGCCTTAAGCGGGGGTACAAACTATGGCTACACCTTC
TRBJ2-2	TRBD2	NA	TRBV7-3	CASRPEAGDHTGELFF	TGTGCCAGCAGACCTGAAGCGGGGGACCACACCGGGGAGCTGTTTTTT
TRBJ1-2	NA	few	TRBV20-1	CSAPRSNYGYTF	TGCAGTGCCCCGCGCAGCAACTATGGCTACACCTTC
TRBJ2-7	NA	NA	TRBV5-6	CATGTGTYEQYF	TGTGCCACCGGGACGGGGACCTACGAGCAGTACTTC
TRBJ2-1	TRBD2	few	TRBV5-1	CASSPRAGGPYNEQFF	TGCGCCAGCAGCCCGAGAGCGGGGGGGCCCTACAATGAGCAGTTCTTC
TRBJ2-3	NA	few	TRBV5-6	CASSVRRLRGTQYF	TGTGCCAGCAGCGTACGGCGGTTGAGGGGTACGCAGTATTTT
TRBJ2-5	NA	few	TRBV5-1	CASSPLGLGQETQYF	TGCGCCAGCAGCCCACTGGGACTGGGGCAAGAGACCCAGTACTTC
TRBJ1-2	TRBD1	few	TRBV20-1	CSARPPGQGNMGYTF	TGCAGTGCTAGGCCGCCGGGACAGGGTAATATGGGCTACACCTTC
TRBJ2-7	NA	NA	TRBV4-3	CASSQDFSRHLSYEQYF	TGCGCCAGCAGCCAAGATTTCAGTCGGCACCTCTCCTACGAGCAGTACTTC
TRBJ1-4	NA	NA	TRBV4-2	CASSQVAAPTNEKLFF	TGTGCCAGCAGCCAAGTGGCGGCCCCAACTAATGAAAAACTGTTTTTT
TRBJ2-5	TRBD2	NA	TRBV5-1	CASSIVAGGYKETQYF	TGCGCCAGCAGCATAGTAGCGGGGGGCTACAAAGAGACCCAGTACTTC
TRBJ2-3	NA	NA	TRBV5-1	CASSLSGVHTDTQYF	TGCGCCAGCAGCTTGTCCGGGGTCCACACAGATACGCAGTATTTT
TRBJ2-3	NA	few	TRBV24-1	CATSEPGAYTDTQYF	TGTGCCACCAGTGAACCCGGGGCCTACACAGATACGCAGTATTTT
TRBJ2-2	NA	few	TRBV29-1	CSVVGSGGRISGELFF	TGCAGCGTTGTAGGTTCCGGGGGGCGGATTTCCGGGGAGCTGTTTTTT
TRBJ1-4	NA	NA	TRBV3-1	CASSPTVGGEKLFF	TGTGCCAGCAGCCCGACAGTAGGTGGGGAAAAACTGTTTTTT
TRBJ1-3	TRBD1	few	TRBV7-9	CASSHGQGAGNTIYF	TGTGCCAGCAGCCATGGACAGGGGGCTGGAAACACCATATATTTT
TRBJ2-3	TRBD1	NA	TRBV5-3	CARRTGGTDTQYF	TGTGCCAGAAGGACAGGGGGCACAGATACGCAGTATTTT
TRBJ2-7	NA	many	TRBV19	CASRTDSQLTYEQYF	TGTGCCAGTAGAACGGACAGCCAACTTACCTACGAGCAGTACTTC
TRBJ2-2	NA	many	TRBV29-1	CSATDSTGELFF	TGCAGCGCCACGGACTCCACCGGGGAGCTGTTTTTT
TRBJ2-1	NA	few	TRBV7-6	CASSLWPLGNEQFF	TGTGCCAGCAGCTTATGGCCCCTTGGGAATGAGCAGTTCTTC
TRBJ2-3	NA	NA	TRBV6-2/TRBV6-3	CASSYGVSRPFSTDTQYF	TGTGCCAGCAGTTACGGGGTGTCTCGGCCGTTTAGCACAGATACGCAGTATTTT
TRBJ1-5	TRBD1	NA	TRBV20-1	CSAWGGQSHQPQHF	TGCAGTGCTTGGGGGGGACAGAGCCATCAGCCCCAGCATTTT
TRBJ1-1	TRBD1	few	TRBV7-2	CASSSQGQGANTEAFF	TGTGCCAGCAGCTCCCAGGGACAGGGAGCGAACACTGAAGCTTTCTTT
TRBJ2-1	NA	few	TRBV5-5	CASRYTSGEQFF	TGTGCCAGCAGGTATACATCCGGCGAGCAGTTCTTC
TRBJ2-5	TRBD1	few	TRBV4-1	CASRDRGLEETQYF	TGCGCCAGCAGGGACAGGGGGCTTGAAGAGACCCAGTACTTC
TRBJ1-2	NA	NA	TRBV5-1	CASSSAGTYGYGYTF	TGCGCCAGCAGCTCGGCCGGGACCTACGGGTATGGCTACACCTTC
TRBJ1-3	TRBD1	NA	TRBV6-6	CASITGTASGNTIYF	TGTGCCAGCATAACCGGGACAGCCTCTGGAAACACCATATATTTT
TRBJ2-3	TRBD2	few	TRBV4-2	CASSQEGLATDTQYF	TGTGCCAGCAGCCAAGAGGGACTAGCGACAGATACGCAGTATTTT
TRBJ2-1	NA	NA	TRBV7-9	CASSLVGSWDNEQFF	TGTGCCAGCAGCTTAGTGGGGTCCTGGGACAATGAGCAGTTCTTC
TRBJ1-4	NA	NA	TRBV5-1	CASSHGDRNEKLFF	TGCGCCAGCAGCCACGGAGACAGGAATGAAAAACTGTTTTTT
TRBJ2-7	NA	few	TRBV4-1	CASSQEWYVQGEQYF	TGCGCCAGCAGCCAAGAATGGTACGTGCAGGGCGAGCAGTACTTC
TRBJ1-5	NA	NA	TRBV7-2	CASSPSQGSPQHF	TGTGCCAGCAGCCCTAGTCAGGGCTCGCCCCAGCATTTT
TRBJ2-4	NA	few	TRBV28	CASIEGTGNIQYF	TGTGCCAGCATCGAGGGGACGGGGAACATTCAGTACTTC
TRBJ2-3	NA	few	TRBV6-2/TRBV6-3	CASRPRGAGIDTQYF	TGTGCCAGCAGACCTAGGGGGGCCGGGATAGATACGCAGTATTTT
TRBJ2-1	TRBD2	NA	TRBV11-2	CASSFEAGEGYEQFF	TGTGCCAGCAGCTTCGAAGCGGGGGAGGGCTATGAGCAGTTCTTC
TRBJ2-7	NA	NA	TRBV6-2/TRBV6-3	CASRVADEQYF	TGTGCCAGCAGGGTGGCGGACGAGCAGTACTTC
TRBJ2-2	TRBD2	NA	TRBV5-1	CASSLGSSGLAWATGELFF	TGCGCCAGCAGCTTGGGTTCGTCGGGACTAGCCTGGGCCACCGGGGAGCTGTTTTTT
TRBJ1-2	TRBD1	NA	TRBV7-2	CASSLSPGTGGYTF	TGTGCCAGCAGCTTATCTCCAGGGACAGGTGGCTACACCTTC
TRBJ1-1	NA	few	TRBV20-1	CSASFVAEAFF	TGCAGTGCTAGTTTTGTCGCTGAAGCTTTCTTT
TRBJ1-1	TRBD1	few	TRBV5-1	CASSIRQGGIGTEAFF	TGCGCCAGCAGCATCCGACAGGGCGGGATAGGCACTGAAGCTTTCTTT
TRBJ2-1	TRBD2	NA	TRBV12-3/TRBV12-4	CASSWFLAGYNEQFF	TGTGCCAGCAGTTGGTTCCTAGCGGGGTACAATGAGCAGTTCTTC
TRBJ1-4	TRBD1	NA	TRBV6-6	CASRMTGGGEKLFF	TGTGCCAGCAGGATGACAGGGGGCGGTGAAAAACTGTTTTTT
TRBJ2-2	NA	NA	TRBV6-5	CASSYVGMANTGELFF	TGTGCCAGCAGTTACGTGGGGATGGCGAACACCGGGGAGCTGTTTTTT
TRBJ1-1	TRBD1	NA	TRBV5-1	CASNRGQGAEAFF	TGCGCCAGCAATCGAGGACAGGGTGCTGAAGCTTTCTTT
TRBJ1-2	TRBD1	NA	TRBV4-2	CASSQGGTGVSYGYTF	TGTGCCAGCAGCCAAGGGGGGACAGGGGTCTCCTATGGCTACACCTTC
TRBJ2-6	NA	NA	TRBV5-1	CASSLQGKSNVLTF	TGCGCCAGCAGCTTGCAGGGAAAGTCCAACGTCCTGACTTTC
TRBJ2-7	NA	few	TRBV28	CASSIPAKRGEQYF	TGTGCCAGCAGTATACCGGCCAAGAGGGGGGAGCAGTACTTC
TRBJ2-5	NA	NA	TRBV5-1	CASSLSTAQETQYF	TGCGCCAGCAGCCTGAGTACAGCCCAAGAGACCCAGTACTTC
TRBJ1-5	NA	few	TRBV5-1	CASSLGGYGNQPQHF	TGCGCCAGCAGCTTGGGGGGATATGGGAATCAGCCCCAGCATTTT
TRBJ1-3	NA	NA	TRBV28	CASSTTQGNTIYF	TGTGCCAGCAGTACAACCCAGGGGAACACCATATATTTT
TRBJ1-2	NA	NA	TRBV7-9	CASSLPLGEHIGRIRGYTF	TGTGCCAGCAGCTTACCTCTAGGCGAACATATTGGGCGAATACGTGGCTACACCTTC